The rows below give T cell receptor beta chains drawn from one sample of a study of blood T cell repertoires in COVID-19. Produced via immunoSEQ multiplex PCR; TCRdb's table is partial and in-frame only. The table lists under 250,000 clones, about 93% of them singletons. Sequencing input: peripheral blood. These TCRs come from a young man with COVID-19, enrolled during active disease. The CDR3 runs from the conserved cysteine through the conserved F or W. The order of the fields is J gene, V gene, CDR3 protein.

>TRBJ1-3|TRBV5-1
CASSPEQGPGNTIYF
>TRBJ1-5|TRBV18
CASSPRQEQPQHF
>TRBJ2-7|TRBV5-1
CASSSLAGGHYEQYF
>TRBJ2-3|TRBV4-1
CASSQVSGGVSTDTQYF
>TRBJ1-3|TRBV7-7
CASSAGQGGTGNTIYF
>TRBJ1-1|TRBV28
CASSVFSSGTLHTEAFF
>TRBJ2-1|TRBV12-5
CASGGRGQNFFLPNLSYNEQFF
>TRBJ1-6|TRBV13
CASSLRGGTGYNSPLHF
>TRBJ1-1|TRBV5-1
CASSYTGDNTEAFF
>TRBJ1-5|TRBV6-7
CASSYFQDPYQPQHF
>TRBJ1-1|TRBV6-5
CASSYWEHTEAFF
>TRBJ2-1|TRBV6-1
CASSEVGDEQFF
>TRBJ2-2|TRBV7-3
CASSWGQVSNTGELFF
>TRBJ1-1|TRBV5-6
CASSTDRARFTEAFF
>TRBJ1-2|TRBV5-4
CASSLVAANYGYTF
>TRBJ2-2|TRBV30
CAWSADTSTGELFF
>TRBJ1-2|TRBV19
CASISRDSIYGYTF
>TRBJ2-3|TRBV19
CASSNLAGGSTDTQYF
>TRBJ2-7|TRBV28
CASSGPGTDHYEQYF
>TRBJ1-2|TRBV27
CASSLRGNGYTF
>TRBJ2-1|TRBV5-1
CASSVYRGGEQFF
>TRBJ2-7|TRBV5-1
CASSGQVRYEQYF
>TRBJ1-1|TRBV2
CASRGLRRTEAFF
>TRBJ2-1|TRBV2
CASKSSGGSYNEQFF
>TRBJ2-7|TRBV18
CASSLGGDLEQYF
>TRBJ2-5|TRBV19
CASSIVGQETQYF
>TRBJ2-2|TRBV12-5
CASGLDSKDTGELFF
>TRBJ1-6|TRBV6-2/TRBV6-3
CASSRGQTYSPLHF
>TRBJ2-1|TRBV13
CASSTTWSSYNEQFF
>TRBJ1-2|TRBV6-5
CAGRPQEARGYTF
>TRBJ1-1|TRBV18
CASSPKRQGEDTEAFF
>TRBJ1-1|TRBV30
CAWSVSPWRNTEAFF
>TRBJ1-1|TRBV30
CAWGGQGMAEAFF
>TRBJ2-2|TRBV7-9
CASSLAGDRGRELFF
>TRBJ1-3|TRBV6-5
CASSRTGGSGNTIYF
>TRBJ2-3|TRBV9
CASSGPGRGGTTSTDTQYF
>TRBJ2-7|TRBV27
CASSLYAVPYEQYF
>TRBJ2-1|TRBV7-9
CASSGATGLDNEQFF
>TRBJ1-1|TRBV6-1
CASSEGGQGLMNTEAFF
>TRBJ2-5|TRBV5-1
CASSPQGHETQYF
>TRBJ2-5|TRBV9
CASSAGGETQYF
>TRBJ2-7|TRBV7-9
CASSFGQGSYEQYF
>TRBJ2-2|TRBV2
CASRADTGELFF
>TRBJ1-4|TRBV5-1
CASSLYYGGNEKLFF
>TRBJ2-7|TRBV7-3
CASSLGPVAGYEQYF
>TRBJ2-3|TRBV2
CATSIRDRGPDTQYF
>TRBJ1-2|TRBV5-1
CDYLSGPGGDYGYTF
>TRBJ1-2|TRBV5-1
CASSSTGTNYGYTF
>TRBJ1-1|TRBV5-1
CASSPGQGWTEAFF
>TRBJ2-1|TRBV6-5
CASTLGQKINNEQFF
>TRBJ2-4|TRBV4-2
CASSPEGLLEAKNIQYF